The 17 T cell receptor beta chains below all came from one sample that was sequenced in a study of neurological immune-mediated disorders. From the 5' RACE reads, TCRdb called clonotypes with MiXCR, one entry per CDR3 protein. The sample comprises 30,000 or so distinct CDR3 sequences, 15% of which are singletons, and 25% to 35% rests with the top ten. Sample: PBMCs. These receptors were collected from a man between 65 and 85 years old in good health.

This clonotype was seen more than once but under ten times. J is TRBJ2-7 and V is TRBV6-5; D may match TRBD1 or TRBD2 (5 bases each). This CDR3 region has 13 residues. Germline values: CDR1 MNHEY, CDR2 SVGAGI. Trimming took off 6 bases at V and 3 bases at J, with 12 bases between the two ends. CDR3: CASRKGGGYEQYF. In DNA form, the CDR3 reads TGTGCCAGCAGAAAGGGTGGGGGCTACGAGCAGTACTTC.

This clonotype was observed many times. The chain joins TRBV7-9 to TRBJ2-7, with 12 bases that match TRBD1. The CDR3 covers 15 residues. Per germline, CDR1 SEHNR and CDR2 FQNEAQ (reference sequence). With V trimmed by 4 bases and J by 7 bases, 8 bases remained unmatched. The CDR3 DNA reads TGTGCCAGCAGCTCTACCCGGGACAGGGGGCGTGAGCAGTACTTC. Amino acid sequence: CASSSTRDRGREQYF.

In its sample, this clonotype was seen many times. V and J are TRBV5-1 and TRBJ2-7; 9 nucleotides line up with TRBD1. The CDR3 is 16 amino acids. Unmatched junction bases numbered 12, after V lost 5 bases and J lost 3 bases. Germline V gives CDR1 SGHRS, CDR2 YFSETQ. The CDR3 is CASRLRPGTGLYEQYF. In DNA, the CDR3 is TGCGCCAGCAGGCTTCGGCCCGGGACAGGGCTCTACGAGCAGTACTTC.

This clonotype was seen at least ten times. V is TRBV12-3 or TRBV12-4 and J is TRBJ2-4; a weak D match, TRBD1 (6 bases). The V end was cut by 5 bases, the J end by 1 base, with 15 bases between. CDR3 length: 16 residues. The CDR3 loop reads CASSPQGPGAKNIQYF. The DNA for the CDR3 is TGTGCCAGCAGTCCCCAGGGGCCCGGGGCCAAAAACATTCAGTACTTC.

This clonotype was recorded at least ten times. V is TRBV5-4 and J is TRBJ2-2, with 10 bases aligning to TRBD1. This CDR3 comprises 16 residues. Germline V CDR1 and CDR2: SGHNT, YYREEE (reference sequence). J lost 6 bases, V lost 4 bases, and 9 bases had no gene match. The CDR3 DNA sequence: TGTGCCAGCAGCCTGGGGACAGGGGATGGATCCGGGGAGCTGTTTTTT. Amino acids: CASSLGTGDGSGELFF. The variable domain in full, with the rest retrieved from reference TRBV5-4 and TRBJ2-2, is ETGVTQSPTHLIKTRGQQVTLRCSSQSGHNTVSWYQQALGQGPQFIFQYYREEENGRGNFPPRFSGLQFPNYSSELNVNALELDDSALYLCASSLGTGDGSGELFFGEGSRLTVL.

This clonotype came up many times. The rearrangement links TRBV10-3 to TRBJ1-2; D perhaps matches TRBD1 (5 bases). The CDR3 is 14 amino acids. Germline V CDR1 and CDR2: ENHRY, SYGVKD. Trimming pared 0 bases from V and 8 bases from J, leaving 13 bases between. CDR3 loop: CAISESTRGNGYTF. The CDR3 DNA follows: TGTGCCATCAGTGAGTCAACAAGGGGTAACGGCTACACCTTC.

This clonotype was recorded at least ten times. The chain joins TRBV10-3 to TRBJ1-2, with TRBD1 as a possible D gene (5 bases). V dropped 3 bases and J dropped 2 bases, with 19 bases sitting between them. Germline V CDR1 and CDR2: ENHRY, SYGVKD. The CDR3 spans 17 residues. CDR3: CAISDFLRATGNYGYTF. The CDR3 nucleotides read TGTGCCATCAGTGATTTTCTCAGGGCGACGGGAAACTATGGCTACACCTTC.

About this clonotype itself: A junction end diverges from the germline sequence, so it may reflect a read error. V usage is TRBV5-1 and J usage is TRBJ2-5; D unresolved. Germline assignment: CDR1 SGHRS and CDR2 YFSETQ. CDR3 length: 15 residues. CDR3 DNA: TGCGCCAGCAGATTGGCGAGCCAGAGTTCGGAGACCAAGTACTTC. It yields the protein CASRLASQSSETKYF.

In this sample, this clonotype turned up many times. V gene TRBV7-8 combines with J gene TRBJ1-2; TRBD1 is a possible D gene (5 bases). This CDR3 contains 14 residues. The V gene's germline CDR1 is SGHVS and CDR2 FQNEAQ. Trimming took 3 bases from V and 2 from J, leaving 10 bases between them. The CDR3 DNA sequence: TGTGCCAGCAGCTTCCTGGCAGGGAACTATGGCTACACCTTC. This gives the protein CASSFLAGNYGYTF.

This clonotype has ten or more counts. V and J are TRBV5-1 and TRBJ2-5; D remains ambiguous. Germline assignment: CDR1 SGHRS and CDR2 YFSETQ. The CDR3 contains 16 residues. Trimming pared 0 bases from V and 2 bases from J, leaving 14 bases between. The CDR3 DNA reads TGCGCCAGCAGCTTGGGGGCGTTGGCAGAACAAGAGACCCAGTACTTC. Translating it yields CASSLGALAEQETQYF. Full variable domain (rest looked up from reference TRBV5-1 and TRBJ2-5): KAGVTQTPRYLIKTRGQQVTLSCSPISGHRSVSWYQQTPGQGLQFLFEYFSETQRNKGNFPGRFSGRQFSNSRSEMNVSTLELGDSALYLCASSLGALAEQETQYFGPGTRLLVL.

This clonotype was seen repeatedly, ten times or more. The rearrangement joins TRBV12-3 or TRBV12-4 to TRBJ2-7; TRBD2 agrees at 9 bases. J gave up 3 bases and V 4 bases, and 13 bases lay outside the gene matches. CDR3 length: 17 residues. CDR3 amino acids: CASSSRSGGPLNYEQYF. Here the CDR3 DNA reads TGTGCCAGCAGTTCGAGGAGCGGGGGGCCCCTCAACTACGAGCAGTACTTC.

This clonotype was picked up many times. The chain joins TRBV14 to TRBJ1-2, with D possibly TRBD1 on 5 matching bases. Germline V gives CDR1 SGHDN, CDR2 FVKESK. Trimming stripped 0 bases from V and 4 bases from J, with 6 bases between. The CDR3 has 13 residues. CDR3 sequence (DNA): TGTGCCAGCAGCCAAGACAGGGTCTATGGCTACACCTTC. Protein product: CASSQDRVYGYTF.

V usage is TRBV7-2 and J usage is TRBJ1-1, with 7 bases aligning to TRBD1. The CDR3 is 15 residues long. V trimming: 2 bases; J trimming: 8 bases; junction bases outside the gene matches: 11. Germline CDR1 is SGHTA and CDR2 is FQGNSA. DNA of the CDR3: TGTGCCAGCAGCTTAAGTCCGGGACAGTCCACCGAAGCTTTCTTT. Translated: CASSLSPGQSTEAFF.

In its sample, this clonotype was seen many times. The chain employs TRBV12-3 or TRBV12-4 and TRBJ1-5, with TRBD1 as a possible D gene (6 bases). Trimming took off 7 bases at V and 0 bases at J, with 13 bases between the two ends. The CDR3 is made up of 15 amino acids. The CDR3 here is CASKHTGFSNQPQHF. The CDR3 coding sequence is TGTGCCAGCAAACACACAGGGTTTAGCAATCAGCCCCAGCATTTT.

This clonotype has at least ten counts. CDR3 coding DNA: TGTGCCAGCAGCAAGACGCCGTACAATGAGCAGTTCTTC. This sequence encodes CASSKTPYNEQFF. This chain links TRBV5-8 with TRBJ2-1; unclear D gene. The CDR3 sequence is 13 residues long. CDR1 and CDR2 (germline): SGHTS, YDEGEE. Trimming cost V 4 bases and J 4 bases, with 9 bases left between them.

This chain connects TRBV9 to TRBJ2-1; no firm D call. The germline CDR1 and CDR2 sequences are SGDLS and YYNGEE. This CDR3 comprises 15 residues. Trimming stripped 0 bases from V and 13 bases from J, with 20 bases between. The CDR3 DNA reads TGTGCCAGCAGCGTAGACGGGCATAACCAAGAGACCCAGTTCTTC. Translated, it gives CASSVDGHNQETQFF.

This clonotype has at least ten counts. The rearrangement joins TRBV11-2 to TRBJ1-2; TRBD1 aligns across 8 bases. This CDR3 is built from 15 residues. With V trimmed by 4 bases and J by 4 bases, 8 bases remained unmatched. Germline V lookup: CDR1 SGHAT, CDR2 FQNNGV. DNA of the CDR3: TGTGCCAGCAGCTCACTCTCACAGGGGGTCTATGGCTACACCTTC. It translates to CASSSLSQGVYGYTF.